These T cell receptor beta chains were read from a single sample in a study of blood T cell repertoires in COVID-19. The table came from immunoSEQ multiplex PCR; TCRdb's copy has only in-frame clones and leaves some out. The sample includes hundreds of thousands of clones, approximately 89% of them seen just once. The sequencing input was PBMCs or T cells enriched from blood (not recorded which). The receptors come from a man aged 40-50 years in a cohort exposed to, infected with or recovered from COVID-19 (not recorded which). CDR3s include the opening cysteine and the closing phenylalanine or tryptophan. A D gene is named only where the DNA matches it firmly. The size entry is marked missing in some rows and otherwise reads once, few, many or a size class.

v_call: TRBV5-4; d_call: .; clone_size: .; j_call: TRBJ2-6; cdr3_aa: CASSFSAEWGSGANVLTF; cdr3_nt: TGTGCCAGCAGCTTTTCAGCGGAATGGGGCTCTGGGGCCAACGTCCTGACTTTC
v_call: TRBV18; d_call: .; clone_size: .; j_call: TRBJ1-3; cdr3_aa: CASSPRGDGNTIYF; cdr3_nt: TGTGCCAGCTCACCAAGAGGAGACGGAAACACCATATATTTT
v_call: TRBV2; d_call: TRBD1; clone_size: .; j_call: TRBJ1-1; cdr3_aa: CASIREGQGATEAFF; cdr3_nt: TGTGCCAGCATCAGAGAGGGACAGGGGGCGACTGAAGCTTTCTTT
v_call: TRBV2; d_call: .; clone_size: .; j_call: TRBJ1-5; cdr3_aa: CASRQGVGNQPQHF; cdr3_nt: TGTGCCAGCCGCCAAGGGGTGGGCAATCAGCCCCAGCATTTT
v_call: TRBV29-1; d_call: .; clone_size: once; j_call: TRBJ2-4; cdr3_aa: CSVKGGAKNIQYF; cdr3_nt: TGCAGCGTGAAGGGGGGGGCCAAAAACATTCAGTACTTC
v_call: TRBV19; d_call: .; clone_size: .; j_call: TRBJ1-1; cdr3_aa: CASLDGGPNTEAFF; cdr3_nt: TGTGCCAGTTTAGACGGGGGACCCAACACTGAAGCTTTCTTT
v_call: TRBV5-1; d_call: TRBD2; clone_size: once; j_call: TRBJ2-1; cdr3_aa: CATTTSGRFNEQFF; cdr3_nt: TGCGCCACCACGACTAGCGGGAGGTTTAATGAGCAGTTCTTC
v_call: TRBV6-5; d_call: TRBD1; clone_size: .; j_call: TRBJ2-7; cdr3_aa: CASNFQTGGGEQYF; cdr3_nt: TGTGCCAGCAATTTCCAGACAGGGGGGGGCGAGCAGTACTTC
v_call: TRBV7-3; d_call: .; clone_size: .; j_call: TRBJ2-7; cdr3_aa: CASSLQGSIVGEQYF; cdr3_nt: TGTGCCAGCAGCTTACAGGGGAGCATAGTGGGGGAGCAGTACTTC
v_call: TRBV3-1/TRBV3-2; d_call: .; clone_size: .; j_call: TRBJ2-4; cdr3_aa: CASSQPGENIQYF; cdr3_nt: TGTGCCAGCAGCCAACCAGGGGAAAACATTCAGTACTTC
v_call: TRBV19; d_call: .; clone_size: .; j_call: TRBJ1-1; cdr3_aa: CASSRGDMDTEAFF; cdr3_nt: TGTGCCAGTAGCCGGGGGGATATGGACACTGAAGCTTTCTTT
v_call: TRBV27; d_call: TRBD1; clone_size: .; j_call: TRBJ2-3; cdr3_aa: CASSPGQGRADTQYF; cdr3_nt: TGTGCCAGCAGTCCCGGACAGGGTAGGGCAGATACGCAGTATTTT
v_call: TRBV27; d_call: .; clone_size: .; j_call: TRBJ1-1; cdr3_aa: CASSLRLGGATEAFF; cdr3_nt: TGTGCCAGCAGTTTACGACTGGGAGGCGCCACTGAAGCTTTCTTT
v_call: TRBV27; d_call: .; clone_size: .; j_call: TRBJ1-2; cdr3_aa: CASRGAGRLNNGYTF; cdr3_nt: TGTGCCAGCAGGGGAGCGGGACGATTAAATAATGGCTACACCTTC
v_call: TRBV5-1; d_call: TRBD1; clone_size: .; j_call: TRBJ1-5; cdr3_aa: CASSLGDRDGQPQHF; cdr3_nt: TGCGCCAGCAGCTTGGGGGACAGGGATGGTCAGCCCCAGCATTTT
v_call: TRBV25-1; d_call: .; clone_size: .; j_call: TRBJ2-3; cdr3_aa: CASRRDSKADTQYF; cdr3_nt: TGTGCCAGCAGGAGAGATAGCAAAGCAGATACGCAGTATTTT
v_call: TRBV3-1/TRBV3-2; d_call: .; clone_size: .; j_call: TRBJ2-2; cdr3_aa: CASSPRQANIANTGELFF; cdr3_nt: TGTGCCAGCAGCCCTCGACAGGCAAATATCGCGAACACCGGGGAGCTGTTTTTT
v_call: TRBV4-1; d_call: .; clone_size: .; j_call: TRBJ2-1; cdr3_aa: CASSPTRGDYNEQFF; cdr3_nt: TGCGCCAGCAGCCCGACTCGCGGGGATTACAATGAGCAGTTCTTC
v_call: TRBV25-1; d_call: .; clone_size: .; j_call: TRBJ2-7; cdr3_aa: CASSKDSFSYEQYF; cdr3_nt: TGTGCCAGCAGTAAGGACAGCTTCTCCTACGAGCAGTACTTC
v_call: TRBV5-1; d_call: TRBD2; clone_size: few; j_call: TRBJ2-2; cdr3_aa: CASTLTSGANTGELFF; cdr3_nt: TGCGCCAGCACCCTGACTAGCGGGGCGAACACCGGGGAGCTGTTTTTT